The present entry profiles one T cell receptor beta chain with its context. Its antigen is unidentified. Alopecia areata patients provided lesional scalp punch biopsies and peripheral blood. This record comes from a study of CD8+ T cells in alopecia areata. RNA was extracted and reverse transcribed into cDNA as the sequencing template. The table came from immunoSEQ multiplex PCR; TCRdb's copy has only in-frame clones and leaves some out. The profile covers about 140,000 clones, with about half appearing a single time and approximately 1% taken by the ten largest. Study findings and constraints: Lesional scalp, notably in alopecia totalis/universalis, had clonality above that of normal scalp.

The CDR3 covers 16 residues. Germline V CDR1 and CDR2: SEHNR, FQNEAQ (reference sequence). V was clipped by 5 bases and J by 10 bases; unmatched bases: 14. This sequence originates from a human donor with alopecia areata. This sequence joins TRBV7-9 and TRBJ2-3, with 11 bases aligning to TRBD2. The sample was CD4+ T cells sorted from blood, taken at week 0. CDR3 loop: CASSDGGLAGPRPQYF. Written as DNA, the CDR3 is TGTGCCAGCAGCGACGGAGGACTAGCGGGTCCCCGCCCGCAGTATTTT.